The sequence of this TCR beta chain was determined in a study of T cell responses to AZD1222 COVID-19 vaccine. Study observations and caveats: Among spike-specific TCRs, nearly half reportedly target unmutated variant regions.

The count of this clone is one. What it recognizes is unknown. Measured with immunoSEQ multiplex PCR; TCRdb has only the in-frame clones, and not every one. The data show around 140,000 clones, with 80% to 90% seen just once and around 1.5% held by the top ten. This TCR was recovered from an adult in good health. Sequenced material: peripheral blood, taken on day 0 of AZD1222 vaccination.

CDR3 region: CASSVGQAALYEQYF. Written as DNA, the CDR3 is TGTGCCAGCAGCGTTGGACAGGCCGCCCTCTACGAGCAGTACTTC. The chain recombines TRBV9 with TRBJ2-7; 7 positions match TRBD1. V lost 2 bases to trimming and J lost 3 bases; unmatched junction nucleotides: 8. Germline values: CDR1 SGDLS, CDR2 YYNGEE. The CDR3 runs 15 residues.